What follows describes a single T cell receptor beta chain. Its cognate antigen has yet to be identified. No base quality values were provided; no much bigger clone lies one nucleotide off. In the prospective study, participants were 18 to 89 years old, resided in about two dozen geographic areas of the United States, and were enrolled through a virtual design. In the prospective study, participants were assigned to cohorts based on the clinical history participants reported in a screening survey and a study questionnaire. Recovered participants in ImmuneRACE Cohort 3 were defined as having two consecutive negative NP/OP PCR tests, clearance from a healthcare professional, or resolution of symptoms. Mobile phlebotomists in the prospective study collected whole blood, serum and a nasopharyngeal or oropharyngeal swab from every participant. Over a roughly 2-month period, participants in the prospective study had the option of providing additional blood draws and questionnaires. Before DNA extraction, blood samples from the prospective study were shipped at room temperature or frozen.

The record originates from a study of blood T cell repertoires in COVID-19 (dated by TCRdb to 2018 to 2020). Context from the whole study: Samples covering the acute and convalescent phases of COVID-19 were provided by collaborators in the United States, Italy and Spain. The material from the prospective study consisted of cDNA or gDNA derived from T cells, B-cell-depleted T cells, or PBMCs. Subjects who had been exposed to COVID-19, were actively infected with it, or had recovered from it provided the deeply sampled blood TCRbeta repertoires that made up the dataset. The repertoires were released in a freely available public database meant as a resource for research on the immune response to SARS-CoV-2. Samples were obtained from the ongoing ImmuneRACE study (first 160 participants) and from roughly 1,300 subjects provided by 6 global collaborators. The sample metadata nearly always contained a de-identified subject ID, COVID-19 status, age in years and sex. Where HLA class I and class II types were available, the types were taken from metadata supplied by the sample provider, not from assay-based typing. Paper-wide results and their limitations: The amount of clinical and demographic metadata varied by source and participant and was provided uncurated.

TCRbeta CDR3 regions were amplified from genomic DNA using the immunoSEQ Assay, a bias-controlled multiplex PCR. As for the authors' bioinformatics: The number of nucleated cells in each sample was estimated from the amplification of reference gene primers within the assay. To quantify the absolute abundance of each unique TCRbeta CDR3 rearrangement, sequence reads were collapsed and filtered. For each sample, productive Simpson clonality was calculated as the square root of Simpson's diversity index over productive rearrangements. The source is immuneACCESS, and TCRdb retained only in-frame sequences with V and J called. Part of the clones is not carried over; for the studies checked, unresolved V genes explain less than half of this, and the remainder is unexplained. V and J calls and clone size come straight from that table; D and trimming were deduced from the DNA. The sample table holds 200,000 to 250,000 clones, of which 75% to 90% were seen once. Over 4% of the sample lies in the top ten.

The CDR3 sequence holds 16 residues, the cysteine and phenylalanine included. Of the read, only the CDR3 DNA is kept; its 48 bases are in frame from base 1. The germline V and J ends show losses of 4 bases and 7 bases respectively, and no gene match explains 10 bases of the junction. According to the germline V gene (reference sequence), CDR1 reads LGHDT and CDR2 reads YNNKEL. The chain is made from TRBV3-1 (or the pseudogene TRBV3-2) and TRBJ2-1, and 10 junction bases match TRBD2. This receptor was taken from a young woman who had recovered from COVID-19. Sequencing was carried out using PBMCs or T cells enriched from blood (not recorded which). This receptor carries the CDR3 CASSPQLAGKGNEQFF. Read as DNA, the sequence is TGTGCCAGCAGCCCACAACTAGCGGGAAAGGGAAATGAGCAGTTCTTC.